The T cell receptor beta chain described here comes from a study of cytomegalovirus exposure and HLA in healthy donors. Whole-study results and caveats: Rates of TCR association differed by HLA locus in a later analysis, with DRB1 highest and HLA-C lowest. In a later analysis, at a false discovery rate of 0.05, approximately 18,000 TCR beta sequences were associated with HLA alleles. Per published reports, the classifier diagnosed cytomegalovirus status with high specificity and sensitivity.

The table lists this clone with a count of one. Its antigen is not known. Primers for the PCR totalled 60 Vbeta and 13 Jbeta. The assay was immunoSEQ multiplex PCR, and TCRdb's table has in-frame clones only and misses some. The table lists under 200,000 clones, 60% to 85% of them singletons, with about 7.9% in the top ten. The CDR3 has 17 amino acids. With V trimmed by 3 bases and J by 1 base, 5 bases remained unmatched. The germline V gene encodes CDR1 SGDLS and CDR2 YYNGEE. Sequencing was done on a sample of PBMCs. The chain uses TRBV9 and TRBJ2-6, with 9 bases lining up with TRBD1. The sequence was collected from a male donor in good health and CMV-seropositive. For the CDR3, the DNA is TGTGCCAGCAGCGCCTGGACAGGGGAGTCTGGGGCCAACGTCCTGACTTTC. As protein: CASSAWTGESGANVLTF.